This TCR beta chain was recorded in a study of vaccination effects on CD4 cells after COVID-19. The study, taken as a whole, reports: Late after vaccination, infection- and vaccine-induced clones showed marked clonal contraction.

About this clone: The antigen is undetermined.

Ahead of sequencing, the ViraFEST assay grew antigen-specific CD4+ T cells using viral peptide pools. Between days 9 and 10 of culture, CD4+ T cells were separated out. Recipients of the vaccine had no prior SARS-CoV-2 infection and negative nucleocapsid antibodies. The V gene's germline CDR1 is SQVTM and CDR2 ANQGSEA. This CDR3 has 15 residues. With 6 bases removed from V and 2 bases from J, the gap between germline ends came to 14 bases. Here immunoSEQ multiplex PCR was the method, and the copy in TCRdb shows in-frame clones only, minus some. This table holds 65,000 to 90,000 clones, around 79% found once.

The rearrangement joins TRBV29-1 to TRBJ2-6; D not certain. The sequenced sample was CD4+ T cells from PBMCs cultured with SARS-CoV-2 spike peptides, obtained before COVID-19 vaccination. The sequence derives from a human donor who received a COVID-19 vaccine. The CDR3 region has the DNA TGCAGCGTAGCCAGTGGATCTACTGGGGCCAACGTCCTGACTTTC. It specifies CSVASGSTGANVLTF.